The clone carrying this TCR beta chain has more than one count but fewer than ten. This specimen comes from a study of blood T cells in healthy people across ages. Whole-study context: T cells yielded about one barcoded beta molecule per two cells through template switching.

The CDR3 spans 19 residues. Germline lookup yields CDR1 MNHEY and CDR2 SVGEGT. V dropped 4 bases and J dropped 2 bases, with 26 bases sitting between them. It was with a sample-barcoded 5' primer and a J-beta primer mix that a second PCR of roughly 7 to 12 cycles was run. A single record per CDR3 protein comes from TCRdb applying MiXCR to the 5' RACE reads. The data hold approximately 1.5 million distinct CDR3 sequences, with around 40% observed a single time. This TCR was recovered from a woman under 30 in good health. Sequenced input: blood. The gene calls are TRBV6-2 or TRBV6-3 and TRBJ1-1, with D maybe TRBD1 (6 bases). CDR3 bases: TGTGCCAGCAGTTTACACAGGGTCGCGCAACCTCGGGGAAACACTGAAGCTTTCTTT. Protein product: CASSLHRVAQPRGNTEAFF.